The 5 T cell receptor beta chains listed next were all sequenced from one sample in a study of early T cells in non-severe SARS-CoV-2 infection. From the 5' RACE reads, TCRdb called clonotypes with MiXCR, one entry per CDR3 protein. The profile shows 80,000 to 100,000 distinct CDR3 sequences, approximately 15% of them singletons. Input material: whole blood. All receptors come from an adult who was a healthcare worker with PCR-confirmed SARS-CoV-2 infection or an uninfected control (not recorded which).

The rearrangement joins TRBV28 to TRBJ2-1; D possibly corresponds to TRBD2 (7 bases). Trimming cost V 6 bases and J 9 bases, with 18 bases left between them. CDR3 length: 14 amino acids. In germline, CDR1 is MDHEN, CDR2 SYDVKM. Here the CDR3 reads CASRGGGRGSEQFF. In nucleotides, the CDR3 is TGTGCCAGCAGGGGGGGCGGGAGAGGTAGTGAGCAGTTCTTC.

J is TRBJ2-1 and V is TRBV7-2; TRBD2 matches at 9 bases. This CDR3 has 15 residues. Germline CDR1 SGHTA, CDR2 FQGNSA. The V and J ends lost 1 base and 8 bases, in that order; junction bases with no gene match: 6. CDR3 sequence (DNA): TGTGCCAGCAGCTTAGAATCCGGGACTAGCTATGAGCAGTTCTTC. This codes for CASSLESGTSYEQFF.

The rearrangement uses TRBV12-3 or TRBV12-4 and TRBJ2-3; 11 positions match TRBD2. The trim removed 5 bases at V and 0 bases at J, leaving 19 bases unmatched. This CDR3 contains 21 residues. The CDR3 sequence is CASSLLGLAGTDPASTDTQYF. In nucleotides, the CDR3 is TGTGCCAGCAGTCTCTTAGGACTAGCGGGCACAGATCCCGCTAGCACAGATACGCAGTATTTT.

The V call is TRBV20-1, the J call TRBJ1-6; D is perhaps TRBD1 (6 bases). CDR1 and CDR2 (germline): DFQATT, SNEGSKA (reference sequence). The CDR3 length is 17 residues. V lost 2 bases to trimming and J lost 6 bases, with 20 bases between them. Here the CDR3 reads CSARTWDTNSANSPLHF. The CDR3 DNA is TGCAGTGCTAGAACCTGGGACACAAATTCGGCTAATTCACCCCTCCACTTT.

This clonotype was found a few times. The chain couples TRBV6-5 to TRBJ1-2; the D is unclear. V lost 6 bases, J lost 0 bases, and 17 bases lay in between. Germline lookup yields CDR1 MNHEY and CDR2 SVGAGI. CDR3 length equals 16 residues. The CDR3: CASSSVADDPNYGYTF. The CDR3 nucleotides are TGTGCCAGCAGCTCCGTGGCAGACGATCCTAACTATGGCTACACCTTC.